This entry lists 22 T cell receptor beta chains sequenced from one sample in a study of beta chain features in type 1 diabetes (dated by TCRdb to between 2018 and 2020). Library creation used the immunoSEQ multiplex PCR assay. All of the isolated RNA was reverse transcribed with the High Capacity cDNA Reverse Transcription Kit, so expressed TCRB transcripts were sequenced. The table comes from immuneACCESS by way of TCRdb, which keeps in-frame sequences with V and J called. Part of the clones is missing from these tables; in studies checked, under half for an unresolved V gene and the rest for unknown reasons. The sample table holds over 120,000 clones, of which about 13% were seen once. The ten largest clones represent 1.3% of the sample. Antigen specificity for these receptors is unknown. Here is what the overall study found, with its caveats: A moderate but significant shortening of TCRB CDR3 length was observed in type 1 diabetes patients in all four CD4+ subsets.

Specimen: central memory CD4+ T cells from blood. The receptors stem from a man aged 18 to 29 with type 1 diabetes.

The J gene is TRBJ2-7, the V gene TRBV7-9; no clear D gene. Germline-derived CDR1 and CDR2 are SEHNR and FQNEAQ (reference sequence). The V end was cut by 1 base, the J end by 7 bases, with 8 bases between. The CDR3 consists of 12 residues. CDR3 DNA: TGTGCCAGCAGCTTAGTGGGTAGGGAGCAGTACTTC. It yields the protein CASSLVGREQYF.

This clone was counted between two and nine times. The chain joins TRBV30 to TRBJ2-4; TRBD2 is a possible D gene (6 bases). V was pared by 7 bases and J by 0 bases, with 19 bases between. The length of the CDR3 is 16 residues. Looked up from germline, CDR1 is GTSNPN and CDR2 is SVGIG (reference sequence). The CDR3 here is CAFRRPGTLAKNIQYF. CDR3 coding DNA: TGTGCCTTCCGGAGGCCAGGGACTTTAGCCAAAAACATTCAGTACTTC.

In this sample, this clone turned up a few times. The genes are TRBV9 and TRBJ1-1; D is ambiguous. The CDR3 extends over 15 amino acids. Trimming took off 5 bases at V and 3 bases at J, with 17 bases between the two ends. Germline V CDR1 and CDR2: SGDLS, YYNGEE. This CDR3 is CASSKGEKRDTEAFF. In DNA form, the CDR3 reads TGTGCCAGCAGTAAGGGAGAGAAAAGGGACACTGAAGCTTTCTTT.

This sequence joins TRBV27 and TRBJ1-1, with D tentatively TRBD1 (5 bases). Germline V lookup: CDR1 MNHEY, CDR2 SMNVEV (reference sequence). The CDR3 length is 15 residues. V gave up 4 bases and J gave up 4 bases, with 16 bases separating them. CDR3 nucleotides: TGTGCCAGCAGTTCAATGGTGTCGGGGGGCACTGAAGCTTTCTTT. Protein product: CASSSMVSGGTEAFF.

This clone has more than one count but fewer than ten. The chain uses TRBV30 and TRBJ1-2; D is ambiguous. This CDR3 comprises 12 residues. The V gene lost 2 bases and the J gene lost 8 bases, with 12 bases spanning the gap. The germline V gene encodes CDR1 GTSNPN and CDR2 SVGIG (reference sequence). CDR3 nucleotides: TGTGCCTGGAGTCCGGAGGGTGCCGGCTACACCTTC. Amino acid sequence: CAWSPEGAGYTF.

The sample holds many counts of this clone. The chain employs TRBV29-1 and TRBJ2-3; 7 nucleotides align to TRBD1. CDR3 length equals 14 residues. The germline CDR1 and CDR2 sequences are SQVTM and ANQGSEA. The V segment lost 3 bases and the J segment 2 bases; nucleotides outside the gene matches: 5. This chain's CDR3 is CSVDGTANTDTQYF. For the CDR3, the DNA is TGCAGCGTTGATGGGACAGCCAACACAGATACGCAGTATTTT.

The V and J genes are TRBV18 and TRBJ1-4, with 7 bases fitting TRBD1. The CDR3 totals 13 residues. V lost 6 bases to trimming and J lost 8 bases; unmatched junction nucleotides: 6. Germline loops: CDR1 KGHSH, CDR2 LQKENI. The CDR3 loop is CASSDREDEKLFF. CDR3 bases: TGTGCCAGCTCCGACAGGGAGGACGAAAAACTGTTTTTT.

This clone has only a few counts. The V and J genes are TRBV2 and TRBJ1-2; D remains ambiguous. V was trimmed by 8 bases and J by 4 bases, leaving 14 bases between them. This CDR3 has 13 residues. Germline-derived CDR1 and CDR2 are SNHLY and FYNNEI. Here the CDR3 DNA reads TGTGCCAGCGGATCAGACGCGAGCTATGGCTACACCTTC. As protein: CASGSDASYGYTF.

The genes are TRBV9 and TRBJ2-3; a possible D gene is TRBD2 (6 bases). Trimming removed 3 bases from V and 0 bases from J, with 20 bases in between. The length of the CDR3 is 18 residues. Germline V gene lookup returns CDR1 SGDLS and CDR2 YYNGEE. This chain's CDR3 is CASSGGGGVRTSTDTQYF. In DNA, the CDR3 is TGTGCCAGCAGCGGAGGAGGAGGGGTCCGTACTAGCACAGATACGCAGTATTTT.

This clone was picked up many times. The J gene is TRBJ2-1, the V gene TRBV5-5, with D perhaps TRBD1 or TRBD2 (7 bases each). V was pared by 6 bases and J by 7 bases, with 23 bases between. The length of the CDR3 is 16 residues. Germline assignment: CDR1 SGHKS and CDR2 YYEKEE (reference sequence). CDR3 sequence reads: CASINRGGRRQNEQFF. CDR3 nucleotide sequence: TGTGCCAGCATCAACAGGGGAGGGCGCCGACAGAATGAGCAGTTCTTC.

The J gene is TRBJ1-5, the V gene TRBV7-2; no firm D call. V was pared by 1 base and J by 0 bases, with 7 bases between. The CDR3 contains 15 residues. The germline V gene has CDR1 SGHTA and CDR2 FQGNSA. CDR3 in amino acids: CASSLGWYSNQPQHF. The CDR3 bases are TGTGCCAGCAGCTTAGGGTGGTATAGCAATCAGCCCCAGCATTTT.

This clone came up a few times. The V and J genes are TRBV2 and TRBJ2-3; D remains ambiguous. Trimming removed 5 bases from V and 0 bases from J, with 12 bases in between. The germline CDR1 and CDR2 sequences are SNHLY and FYNNEI. The CDR3 loop spans 15 amino acids. The CDR3 loop reads CASSKKASSTDTQYF. DNA of the CDR3: TGTGCCAGCAGTAAGAAAGCCAGTAGCACAGATACGCAGTATTTT. The entire variable domain, with the rest obtained from reference TRBV2 and TRBJ2-3, is as follows: EPEVTQTPSHQVTQMGQEVILRCVPISNHLYFYWYRQILGQKVEFLVSFYNNEISEKSEIFDDQFSVERPDGSNFTLKIRSTKLEDSAMYFCASSKKASSTDTQYFGPGTRLTVL.

V and J are TRBV7-2 and TRBJ2-5; no clear D. Germline values: CDR1 SGHTA, CDR2 FQGNSA. The CDR3 is 15 amino acids. V was cut by 5 bases and J by 2 bases, with 15 bases left in between. CDR3 sequence reads: CASSPFRHQQETQYF. DNA for the CDR3: TGTGCCAGCAGCCCATTTCGACACCAGCAAGAGACCCAGTACTTC.

This clone was found a few times. CDR3 nucleotide sequence: TGTGCCAGCAGCCCCCCCGGATACACAGATACGCAGTATTTT. This sequence encodes CASSPPGYTDTQYF. The chain carries TRBV7-8 and TRBJ2-3; no definite D call. This CDR3 is 14 amino acids long. Germline V gene sequence: CDR1 SGHVS, CDR2 FQNEAQ. Deletions cut 5 bases from V and 2 bases from J, with 11 bases between.

This rearrangement joins TRBV6-5 to TRBJ1-4, with a weak D call TRBD1 (5 bases). Germline-derived CDR1 and CDR2 are MNHEY and SVGAGI. Trimming removed 7 bases at V and 4 bases at J, with 13 bases between. This CDR3 is built from 14 residues. CDR3 bases: TGTGCCAGCACCGGGGGGACCTATAATGAAAAACTGTTTTTT. Residues: CASTGGTYNEKLFF.

This clone came up a few times. The chain uses TRBV4-1 and TRBJ1-2; 10 nucleotides align to TRBD1. V lost 4 bases to trimming and J lost 8 bases; unmatched junction nucleotides: 19. CDR1 MGHRA and CDR2 YSYEKL come from the germline V gene. The CDR3 consists of 18 residues. The CDR3 protein is CASSLDRGQPGSGGGYTF. The CDR3 DNA follows: TGCGCCAGCAGCCTAGACAGGGGGCAACCCGGGAGCGGTGGCGGCTACACCTTC.

There are many counts of this clone. The chain employs TRBV7-3 and TRBJ1-1, with D maybe TRBD1 (5 bases). Trimming shortened V by 5 bases and J by 4 bases, and 17 bases separated the two germline ends. CDR3 length equals 15 residues. Germline CDR1 is SGHTA and CDR2 is FQGTGA. The CDR3 DNA reads as TGTGCCAGCAGCGGGGGACGGACCTTGTGCACTGAAGCTTTCTTT. This gives the protein CASSGGRTLCTEAFF.

This clone showed up just a few times. V usage is TRBV5-1 and J usage is TRBJ1-2; TRBD1 might be the D (5 bases). The length of the CDR3 is 18 residues. Trimming removed 0 bases from V and 7 bases from J, with 25 bases in between. Per germline, CDR1 SGHRS and CDR2 YFSETQ. The CDR3 here is CASSLGDVIRGLGVGYTF. DNA for the CDR3: TGCGCCAGCAGCTTGGGTGATGTTATTAGGGGTCTAGGCGTTGGCTACACCTTC.

This clone occurred a few times. The CDR3 coding sequence is TGCAGCGTTGGGGAGGGGAACACTGAAGCTTTCTTT. Translation gives CSVGEGNTEAFF. The chain has TRBV29-1 and TRBJ1-1; D not certain. V lost 4 bases and J 1 base, leaving 7 bases between the germline ends. The CDR3 length is 12 residues. The germline V gene encodes CDR1 SQVTM and CDR2 ANQGSEA.

The V call is TRBV4-1, the J call TRBJ1-4; 12 bases agree with TRBD1. Germline loops: CDR1 MGHRA, CDR2 YSYEKL. The CDR3 sequence is 15 residues long. The ends lost 3 bases at V and 7 bases at J; junction bases unmatched: 3. The CDR3 DNA follows: TGCGCCAGCAGCCAGCGGGACAGGGGGCTTGAAAAACTGTTTTTT. It yields the protein CASSQRDRGLEKLFF.

This clone showed up just a few times. The chain recombines TRBV6-5 with TRBJ2-5; 10 nucleotides align to TRBD1. The CDR3 runs to 14 residues. Trimming cost V 4 bases and J 5 bases; bases outside gene matches: 4. Germline lookup yields CDR1 MNHEY and CDR2 SVGAGI. The CDR3 reads CASSSTGGGETQYF. In DNA form, the CDR3 reads TGTGCCAGCAGTTCGACAGGGGGCGGGGAGACCCAGTACTTC.

This clone was found a few times. V is TRBV6-5 and J is TRBJ2-5, with D tentatively TRBD2 (6 bases). This CDR3 is built from 15 residues. Germline CDR1 is MNHEY and CDR2 is SVGAGI. Trimming cost V 1 base and J 3 bases, with 12 bases left between them. The CDR3 region is CASSYLTRGKETQYF. CDR3 DNA sequence: TGTGCCAGCAGTTACTTAACCCGGGGGAAAGAGACCCAGTACTTC.